This T cell receptor beta chain comes out of a study of human T cells and chemical hapten exposure. The study, taken as a whole, reports: The formation of large CDR3 similarity clusters by expanded TCRs significantly exceeded that of controls.

Sample time point: patch test 1, 2 weeks after DPC sensitization. As for treatment: therapeutic diphenylcyclopropenone sensitization with weekly scalp DPC. TCRdb reanalysed the RACE reads using MiXCR and keeps one entry per CDR3 protein. The data contain approximately 82,000 distinct CDR3 sequences, 8% to 11% of them singletons. For this clonotype: Its antigen is unknown.

In germline, CDR1 is LNHDA, CDR2 SQIVND (reference sequence). Trimming pared 4 bases from V and 6 bases from J, leaving 16 bases between. This CDR3 spans 15 amino acids. The chain has TRBV19 and TRBJ2-1; a possible D gene is TRBD2 (5 bases). The sequence was collected from a man aged 35-49 years with alopecia areata. Some clones in this sample may be carry-over from other donors' samples. Specimen: whole blood, collected in connection with sensitization to the hapten diphenylcyclopropenone (DPC). The CDR3 spells CASSTSRSWSNEQFF. CDR3 coding DNA: TGTGCCAGTAGTACTAGCCGAAGCTGGTCCAATGAGCAGTTCTTC.